These 9 T cell receptor beta chains came from one sample sequenced in a study of T cell responses to AZD1222 COVID-19 vaccine. Libraries were prepared by immunoSEQ multiplex PCR; TCRdb keeps only in-frame clonotypes and omits some of them. The table lists approximately 79,000 clones, 83% of them singletons. The sample was peripheral blood, taken 28 days after the second AZD1222 dose. Receptor source: an adult who received the AZD1222 COVID-19 vaccine.

The V and J genes are TRBV6-5 and TRBJ1-2; D gene ambiguous. The germline V and J ends were trimmed by 5 bases and 0 bases, with 13 bases remaining between them. The CDR3 runs 15 residues. Germline values: CDR1 MNHEY, CDR2 SVGAGI. CDR3 region: CASSRSLIPNYGYTF. CDR3 in DNA: TGTGCCAGCAGTAGAAGTCTTATTCCTAACTATGGCTACACCTTC.

V and J are TRBV5-1 and TRBJ1-1, with TRBD1 as a possible D gene (5 bases). The germline V and J ends were trimmed by 8 bases and 0 bases, with 14 bases remaining between them. CDR1 is SGHRS and CDR2 is YFSETQ in the germline V gene. The CDR3 totals 14 residues. The CDR3: CASRSGLMNTEAFF. CDR3 in DNA: TGCGCCAGTCGGTCGGGACTGATGAACACTGAAGCTTTCTTT.

The V call is TRBV2, the J call TRBJ1-1; D not certain. The V gene's germline CDR1 is SNHLY and CDR2 FYNNEI. The V end was cut by 6 bases, the J end by 1 base, with 15 bases between. The length of the CDR3 is 15 residues. The CDR3 reads CASRPASIGNTEAFF. The CDR3 DNA is TGTGCCAGCAGACCAGCTTCAATAGGGAACACTGAAGCTTTCTTT.

V gene TRBV5-1 combines with J gene TRBJ2-5; D gene ambiguous. The length of the CDR3 is 14 residues. Germline V CDR1 and CDR2: SGHRS, YFSETQ. Trimming removed 0 bases at V and 3 bases at J, with 9 bases between. The CDR3 is CASSLVPPKETQYF. The CDR3, as DNA: TGCGCCAGCAGCTTGGTTCCTCCAAAAGAGACCCAGTACTTC. The variable domain in full, with the rest retrieved from reference TRBV5-1 and TRBJ2-5, is KAGVTQTPRYLIKTRGQQVTLSCSPISGHRSVSWYQQTPGQGLQFLFEYFSETQRNKGNFPGRFSGRQFSNSRSEMNVSTLELGDSALYLCASSLVPPKETQYFGPGTRLLVL.

V usage is TRBV9 and J usage is TRBJ1-3; D is possibly TRBD1 (5 bases). Per the germline V gene, CDR1 is SGDLS and CDR2 is YYNGEE. The CDR3 is 18 residues long. The germline V and J ends were trimmed by 3 bases and 4 bases, with 23 bases remaining between them. CDR3 DNA sequence: TGTGCCAGCAGCGAAGGCGTCCTCGGGGCCACCGGAGGAAACACCATATATTTT. It encodes CASSEGVLGATGGNTIYF.

The CDR3 protein is CASSKDGSYEQYF. DNA of the CDR3: TGTGCCAGTAGTAAAGACGGCTCCTACGAGCAGTACTTC. The chain has TRBV19 and TRBJ2-7; D remains unclear. The CDR3 totals 13 residues. CDR1 and CDR2 (germline): LNHDA, SQIVND (reference sequence). V was cut by 4 bases and J by 0 bases, with 7 bases left in between.

The chain combines TRBV20-1 with TRBJ2-7; possibly TRBD1 for D (5 bases). CDR3 length: 15 amino acids. Trimming pared 3 bases from V and 4 bases from J, leaving 19 bases between. The germline CDR1 and CDR2 sequences are DFQATT and SNEGSKA (reference sequence). The CDR3 DNA sequence: TGCAGTGCTAGTCCCGCGCAGGGAAATTTTTACGAGCAGTACTTC. Translating gives CSASPAQGNFYEQYF.

The CDR3 DNA follows: TGTGCCAGCAGTTGGGCCAACACCGGGGAGCTGTTTTTT. Amino acid sequence: CASSWANTGELFF. The V gene is TRBV12-3 or TRBV12-4, the J gene TRBJ2-2; D is ambiguous. The CDR3 has 13 residues. Trimming pared 4 bases from V and 2 bases from J, leaving 5 bases between.

V usage is TRBV11-3 and J usage is TRBJ1-1; D uncertain. The V gene lost 5 bases and the J gene lost 0 bases, with 7 bases spanning the gap. This CDR3 region has 13 residues. Germline loops: CDR1 SGHNT, CDR2 YENEEA. The CDR3 sequence is CASSVYMNTEAFF. The CDR3 region has the DNA TGTGCCAGCAGCGTATATATGAACACTGAAGCTTTCTTT.